This T cell receptor beta chain appears in the sequencing data of a study of blood T cell repertoires in COVID-19. Study context: Acute and convalescent COVID-19 samples came from the United States, Italy and Spain. Sample material is recorded as cDNA or gDNA derived from T cells, B-cell-depleted T cells, or PBMCs.

There are 16 residues in the CDR3. Germline assignment: CDR1 SGHRS and CDR2 YFSETQ. The V and J ends lost 4 bases and 2 bases, in that order; junction bases with no gene match: 5. In the original workflow: Nucleated cell number was recorded as an estimate derived from reference gene primer amplification. Measured with immunoSEQ multiplex PCR; TCRdb has only the in-frame clones, and not every one. That table is the source of V, J and clone size, and D and trimming were worked out from the DNA. The table has roughly 150,000 clones, around 83% seen once; the top ten hold about 8.9%. The rearrangement joins TRBV5-1 to TRBJ2-2, with 10 bases matching TRBD2. The receptor's source is a woman in her forties or fifties with acute or convalescent COVID-19. Sequenced material: peripheral blood. The CDR3 protein is CASSPIAGGNTGELFF. The CDR3 nucleotides are TGCGCCAGCAGCCCGATAGCGGGGGGTAACACCGGGGAGCTGTTTTTT.